This passage covers 18 T cell receptor beta chains from one sample sequenced in a study of T cells in Graves' hyperthyroidism and ophthalmopathy. From RNA transcripts, TCR beta CDR3 regions were amplified. The HTBI primer set drove a first-round RT-PCR of the TCR CDR3. TCRdb redid the calling of the multiplex PCR reads with MiXCR, one entry per CDR3 protein. Of 450,000 to 700,000 distinct CDR3 sequences listed, about half are singletons. The specimen sequenced was peripheral blood or thyroid tissue (not recorded which). These receptors all stem from an adult woman with Graves' disease, either hyperthyroidism or ophthalmopathy (not recorded which).

The chain couples TRBV24-1 to TRBJ2-7, with a possible D match to TRBD2 (6 bases). The CDR3 length is 16 residues. In germline, CDR1 is KGHDR, CDR2 SFDVKD. V was shortened by 5 bases and J by 0 bases, with 16 bases between the two germline ends. CDR3 sequence: CATSASARDLSYEQYF. CDR3 DNA sequence: TGTGCCACCAGTGCTAGCGCCAGGGACCTCTCCTACGAGCAGTACTTC.

This clonotype was detected ten times or more. The chain joins TRBV6-5 to TRBJ1-6; the D gene is possibly TRBD1 (5 bases). The V end lost 5 bases, the J end lost 9 bases, and 17 bases lay between the germline ends. The CDR3 has 15 residues. Germline CDR1 reads MNHEY; CDR2 reads SVGAGI. The CDR3 DNA is TGTGCCAGCAGTCCCCTAGGTGGGGGTATTTCACCCCTCCACTTT. Translation: CASSPLGGGISPLHF.

This clonotype was observed once. This chain joins TRBV7-3 and TRBJ2-3; no firm D call. CDR1 is SGHTA and CDR2 is FQGTGA in the germline V gene. This CDR3 is built from 13 residues. V lost 5 bases and J 4 bases, leaving 10 bases between the germline ends. The CDR3 loop is CASSLTGPDTQYF. In DNA form, the CDR3 reads TGTGCCAGCAGCCTCACGGGTCCAGATACGCAGTATTTT.

Note on this clonotype: At one end, the junction sequence differs from germline, possibly due to a read error. The rearrangement links TRBV9 to TRBJ2-7; 8 bases fit TRBD1. This CDR3 spans 13 amino acids. Germline V gene lookup returns CDR1 SGDLS and CDR2 YYNGEE. This CDR3 is CASSVDSGGEQHF. The CDR3 bases are TGTGCCAGCAGCGTAGATTCAGGGGGCGAGCAGCACTTC.

A remark on this clonotype: Being one base from a much bigger clone, this may be a read error. The genes are TRBV11-2 and TRBJ2-5; D may be TRBD1 or TRBD2 (5 bases each). Trimming left V 7 bases short and J 4 bases short, with 28 bases between. The CDR3 has 18 residues. Germline V CDR1 and CDR2: SGHAT, FQNNGV. DNA for the CDR3: TGTGCCAGCAACAACGTGGGGCCCCAAGCGGTATCGGGAGAGACCCAGTACTTC. Its protein is CASNNVGPQAVSGETQYF.

With respect to this clonotype: Being one base from a much bigger clone, this may be a read error. This chain uses TRBV5-1 with TRBJ2-7, with 12 bases matching TRBD2. Germline CDR1 reads SGHRS; CDR2 reads YFSETQ. The junction had 4 bases not matched to a gene; V was cut back by 0 bases and J by 0 bases. The CDR3 contains 17 residues. DNA of the CDR3: TGCGCCAGCAGCTTGGGGACTAGCGGGATTACCTCCTACGAGCAGTACTTC. It translates to CASSLGTSGITSYEQYF.

This clonotype was seen ten or more times. The chain employs TRBV10-3 and TRBJ2-7; 10 bases map to TRBD2. Germline trimming cut 0 bases from V and 3 bases from J; bases unmatched to any gene: 2. Germline V gene sequence: CDR1 ENHRY, CDR2 SYGVKD. The CDR3 sequence is 15 residues long. The CDR3 loop reads CAISESSSGSYEQYF. As DNA, the CDR3 is TGTGCCATCAGTGAGTCGTCTAGCGGGAGCTACGAGCAGTACTTC.

This clonotype was observed a handful of times. V and J are TRBV20-1 and TRBJ1-6; D not resolved. The CDR3 is 15 residues long. V lost 6 bases, J lost 7 bases, and 19 bases lay in between. Germline V gene data show CDR1 as DFQATT and CDR2 as SNEGSKA (reference sequence). This CDR3 is CSASKWAKENSPLHF. The CDR3 DNA reads TGCAGTGCCAGCAAGTGGGCAAAAGAGAATTCACCCCTCCACTTT.

The chain links TRBV20-1 to TRBJ2-5; D is perhaps TRBD1 or TRBD2 (5 bases each). The V gene lost 4 bases and the J gene lost 5 bases, with 8 bases spanning the gap. The germline V gene encodes CDR1 DFQATT and CDR2 SNEGSKA (reference sequence). CDR3 size: 11 residues. The CDR3: CSATGAETQYF. The CDR3 DNA sequence: TGCAGTGCTACCGGGGCGGAGACCCAGTACTTC.

This clonotype is a singleton in its sample. The rearrangement uses TRBV29-1 and TRBJ1-2; D possibly corresponds to TRBD1 (6 bases). V was clipped by 1 base and J by 3 bases, with 9 bases between them. The CDR3 covers 13 residues. Germline CDR1 SQVTM, CDR2 ANQGSEA. For the CDR3, the DNA is TGCAGCGTTGAAGGGGGGACACACTATGGCTACACCTTC. Its protein is CSVEGGTHYGYTF.

This clonotype was seen a few times. The rearrangement joins TRBV12-3 or TRBV12-4 to TRBJ1-6, with unresolved D. This CDR3 region has 13 residues. V lost 7 bases and J lost 5, with 9 bases in between. The CDR3 is CASTRADNSPLHF. The CDR3 coding sequence is TGTGCCAGCACGCGGGCAGATAATTCACCCCTCCACTTT.

This clonotype was seen at least ten times. V is TRBV20-1 and J is TRBJ2-5; D gene ambiguous. V lost 0 bases to trimming and J lost 0 bases, with 5 bases between them. The length of the CDR3 is 13 residues. Germline-derived CDR1 and CDR2 are DFQATT and SNEGSKA (reference sequence). The CDR3: CSARDLYQETQYF. DNA of the CDR3: TGCAGTGCTAGAGATCTATACCAAGAGACCCAGTACTTC.

This clonotype was seen ten or more times. The chain employs TRBV14 and TRBJ2-2; D might be TRBD1 or TRBD2, each matching 5 bases. With 1 base removed from V and 7 bases from J, the gap between germline ends came to 16 bases. This CDR3 is built from 16 residues. Germline CDR1 is SGHDN and CDR2 is FVKESK. The CDR3 protein is CASSQVWPGLGGELFF. The CDR3 DNA sequence: TGTGCCAGCAGCCAAGTGTGGCCGGGGCTCGGCGGGGAGCTGTTTTTT.

Details on this clonotype: Given the absence of the conserved phenylalanine or tryptophan at the CDR3 end, a read error is likely. It is unclear where the CDR3 begins or ends on the DNA, so no DNA is shown, and the CDR3 is as TCRdb lists it. This rearrangement joins TRBV7-9 to TRBJ1-5. Ends included, the CDR3 has 9 residues. Per germline, CDR1 SEHNR and CDR2 FQNEAQ (reference sequence). The CDR3 loop is CASSWTSGR.

The sample holds a few counts of this clonotype. The chain is built from TRBV2 and TRBJ1-1; no clear D gene. V was trimmed by 1 base and J by 1 base, leaving 10 bases between them. The length of the CDR3 is 15 residues. Germline CDR1 and CDR2: SNHLY and FYNNEI. The CDR3 here is CASSEEAAENTEAFF. The CDR3 DNA follows: TGTGCCAGCAGTGAAGAGGCGGCGGAGAACACTGAAGCTTTCTTT. Complete variable domain (other parts from reference TRBV2 and TRBJ1-1): EPEVTQTPSHQVTQMGQEVILRCVPISNHLYFYWYRQILGQKVEFLVSFYNNEISEKSEIFDDQFSVERPDGSNFTLKIRSTKLEDSAMYFCASSEEAAENTEAFFGQGTRLTVV.

This clonotype has more than one count but fewer than ten. The chain employs TRBV30 and TRBJ1-5; maybe TRBD1 (5 bases). Per the germline V gene, CDR1 is GTSNPN and CDR2 is SVGIG (reference sequence). V was pared by 5 bases and J by 2 bases, with 16 bases between. The CDR3 totals 15 residues. The CDR3 here is CAWSGPREGNQPQHF. The CDR3 DNA reads TGTGCCTGGTCCGGCCCCAGGGAGGGCAATCAGCCCCAGCATTTT. The full variable domain, its missing parts supplied by reference TRBV30 and TRBJ1-5, is SQTIHQWPATLVQPVGSPLSLECTVEGTSNPNLYWYRQAAGRGLQLLFYSVGIGQISSEVPQNLSASRPQDRQFILSSKKLLLSDSGFYLCAWSGPREGNQPQHFGDGTRLSIL.

V gene TRBV19 combines with J gene TRBJ1-1; D gene unclear. The CDR3 has 13 residues. The V and J ends lost 3 bases and 3 bases respectively, with 8 bases between them. Germline CDR1 LNHDA, CDR2 SQIVND (reference sequence). The CDR3 coding sequence is TGTGCCAGTAGTATGAACGGCGACACTGAAGCTTTCTTT. It specifies CASSMNGDTEAFF.

The chain is built from TRBV12-3 or TRBV12-4 and TRBJ2-2; TRBD2 is a possible D gene (7 bases). Trimming pared 6 bases from V and 7 bases from J, leaving 24 bases between. The CDR3 length is 17 residues. The CDR3 coding sequence is TGTGCCAGCAGCTCGAGCGGGGCAGGGGTTTACATCGGGGAGCTGTTTTTT. It codes for CASSSSGAGVYIGELFF.